This T cell receptor (beta chain) was documented in a study of T cell responses to AZD1222 COVID-19 vaccine. Notes on the study in general: Among the donors, most were white British and more were female, and clonal diversity was possibly underestimated.

The germline CDR1 and CDR2 sequences are SGHTA and FQGNSA. The V end was cut by 1 base, the J end by 0 bases, with 8 bases between. This CDR3 comprises 15 residues. Here immunoSEQ multiplex PCR was the method, and the copy in TCRdb shows in-frame clones only, minus some. The data show about 84,000 clones, around nine tenths seen once. This clone was seen only a few times. Its specificity is not known. Second-dose intervals of approximately 4 or approximately 12 weeks were pooled. The sequence was obtained from an adult who received the AZD1222 COVID-19 vaccine. The material was peripheral blood, obtained 28 days after the second AZD1222 dose. The chain uses TRBV7-2 and TRBJ2-3; D unclear. The CDR3 DNA reads as TGTGCCAGCAGCTTAGGTAGACCTAGCACAGATACGCAGTATTTT. Its protein is CASSLGRPSTDTQYF.